These 3 T cell receptor beta chains share one sample of origin, sequenced in a study of blood T cell repertoires in COVID-19 (dated by TCRdb to the early 2020s). The protocol used for the library was the immunoSEQ multiplex PCR assay. Not all clones reach the TCRdb copy of this immuneACCESS table, which keeps in-frame sequences only. Checked studies attribute under half of the gap to unresolved V genes and leave the rest unexplained. Counted in this sample were some 300,000 clones; nearly 90% of them appeared once. The ten top clones hold roughly a tenth of the sample. The sequencing input was PBMCs or T cells enriched from blood (not recorded which). The source is a young woman who had recovered from COVID-19.

The rearrangement links TRBV6-2 or TRBV6-3 to TRBJ1-5; possibly TRBD1 for D (6 bases). This CDR3 comprises 15 residues. The germline CDR1 and CDR2 sequences are MNHEY and SVGEGT. Trimming shortened V by 2 bases and J by 6 bases, and 14 bases separated the two germline ends. CDR3 DNA: TGTGCCAGCAGTTACGGGGGGGCGCGAGGTCAGCCCCAGCATTTT. It codes for CASSYGGARGQPQHF.

This rearrangement joins TRBV28 to TRBJ2-2; 14 bases align to TRBD2. The CDR3 contains 18 residues. The trim removed 4 bases at V and 5 bases at J, leaving 9 bases unmatched. Germline CDR1 and CDR2: MDHEN and SYDVKM. This CDR3 reads CASSSPGLAGVGTGELFF. CDR3 bases: TGTGCCAGCAGTTCGCCGGGACTAGCGGGAGTAGGTACCGGGGAGCTGTTTTTT.

J is TRBJ1-2 and V is TRBV28, with 7 bases that match TRBD1. The CDR3 consists of 14 residues. The V gene end was trimmed by 7 bases and the J gene end by 2 bases; junction bases not matched to a gene: 7. Germline assignment: CDR1 MDHEN and CDR2 SYDVKM. The CDR3 sequence is CASTPGGGNYGYTF. CDR3 bases: TGTGCCAGCACGCCGGGAGGGGGCAACTATGGCTACACCTTC.